Listed below are T cell receptor beta chains from one sample, sequenced in a study of human T cells and chemical hapten exposure. From the RACE reads, TCRdb called clonotypes with MiXCR, one entry per CDR3 protein. Of about 57,000 distinct CDR3 sequences listed, 9.3% are singletons. Sequences were derived from whole blood, sampled in connection with sensitization to the hapten diphenylcyclopropenone (DPC). The source is a woman aged 35 to 49 with alopecia areata. Some clones in this sample may be carry-over from other donors' samples. The CDR3 runs from the conserved cysteine through the conserved F or W. D genes are given only for firm matches. A row's size may be missing; if present it is once, few, many or a size class.

J: TRBJ2-7; V: TRBV6-5; size: NA; D: TRBD1; CDR3: CASSYDRDRGNNEQYF; DNA: TGTGCCAGCAGTTACGACCGGGACAGGGGTAACAACGAGCAGTACTTC
J: TRBJ1-6; V: TRBV9; size: NA; D: NA; CDR3: CASSVADSLGSPLHF; DNA: TGTGCCAGCAGCGTAGCGGACAGCCTCGGTTCACCCCTCCACTTT
J: TRBJ1-3; V: TRBV29-1; size: NA; D: NA; CDR3: CSTGEGNTIYF; DNA: TGCAGCACCGGAGAAGGAAACACCATATATTTT
J: TRBJ2-3; V: TRBV9; size: few; D: NA; CDR3: CASSARDHHGGTDTQYF; DNA: TGTGCCAGCAGCGCCCGGGACCACCACGGGGGCACAGATACGCAGTATTTT
J: TRBJ1-2; V: TRBV18; size: many; D: TRBD1; CDR3: CASSPGTENYGYTF; DNA: TGTGCCAGCTCACCCGGGACAGAGAACTATGGCTACACCTTC
J: TRBJ2-7; V: TRBV11-2; size: many; D: TRBD2; CDR3: CASSLPRGGYEQYF; DNA: TGTGCCAGCAGCCTGCCGCGGGGAGGGTACGAGCAGTACTTC
J: TRBJ1-4; V: TRBV29-1; size: many; D: TRBD1; CDR3: CSVEVDRGISQGKLFF; DNA: TGCAGCGTTGAAGTGGACAGGGGGATTAGCCAGGGAAAACTGTTTTTT
J: TRBJ2-1; V: TRBV2; size: medium-sized; D: TRBD2; CDR3: CASSRGLAGENNEQFF; DNA: TGTGCCAGCAGTAGGGGACTAGCGGGGGAAAACAATGAGCAGTTCTTC
J: TRBJ1-1; V: TRBV4-1; size: few; D: NA; CDR3: CASSPRAQGNTEAFF; DNA: TGCGCCAGCAGCCCGCGCGCCCAGGGGAACACTGAAGCTTTCTTT
J: TRBJ1-6; V: TRBV6-6; size: many; D: NA; CDR3: CASSYETAYNSPLHF; DNA: TGTGCCAGCAGTTACGAGACAGCCTATAATTCACCCCTCCACTTT
J: TRBJ2-1; V: TRBV7-2; size: many; D: TRBD1; CDR3: CASSNTGGGEQFF; DNA: TGTGCCAGCAGTAATACAGGGGGCGGTGAGCAGTTCTTC
J: TRBJ2-3; V: TRBV29-1; size: many; D: NA; CDR3: CSVEGPGAYTDTQYF; DNA: TGCAGCGTTGAAGGACCCGGGGCTTACACAGATACGCAGTATTTT
J: TRBJ1-6; V: TRBV7-3; size: few; D: TRBD1; CDR3: CASSTQGDSPLHF; DNA: TGTGCCAGCAGTACTCAGGGGGATTCACCCCTCCACTTT
J: TRBJ1-1; V: TRBV3-1; size: many; D: NA; CDR3: CASSQDLLTEAFF; DNA: TGTGCCAGCAGCCAAGATCTCCTCACTGAAGCTTTCTTT
J: TRBJ1-1; V: TRBV20-1; size: many; D: NA; CDR3: CSARDPTWPEAFF; DNA: TGCAGTGCTAGAGACCCGACGTGGCCTGAAGCTTTCTTT
J: TRBJ2-5; V: TRBV19; size: NA; D: NA; CDR3: CASSVAWYQETQYF; DNA: TGTGCCAGTAGCGTCGCATGGTACCAAGAGACCCAGTACTTC
J: TRBJ1-5; V: TRBV4-1; size: few; D: NA; CDR3: CASSQEMGQLNQPQHF; DNA: TGCGCCAGCAGCCAAGAGATGGGTCAGCTAAATCAGCCCCAGCATTTT
J: TRBJ2-1; V: TRBV7-9; size: many; D: TRBD2; CDR3: CASSPSGNDNEQFF; DNA: TGTGCCAGCAGTCCTAGCGGGAACGACAATGAGCAGTTCTTC
J: TRBJ2-2; V: TRBV20-1; size: NA; D: TRBD2; CDR3: CSAPTPGTRTGELFF; DNA: TGCAGTGCTCCGACCCCCGGGACTAGGACCGGGGAGCTGTTTTTT
J: TRBJ2-1; V: TRBV29-1; size: many; D: NA; CDR3: CSVDRGREQFF; DNA: TGCAGCGTGGACCGGGGTAGGGAGCAGTTCTTC
J: TRBJ2-2; V: TRBV18; size: many; D: NA; CDR3: CASSPPGARELFF; DNA: TGTGCCAGCTCACCACCGGGGGCCCGGGAGCTGTTTTTT
J: TRBJ1-5; V: TRBV30; size: few; D: NA; CDR3: CAWSLQGKQPQHF; DNA: TGTGCCTGGAGTCTACAGGGTAAACAGCCCCAGCATTTT
J: TRBJ2-3; V: TRBV15; size: many; D: NA; CDR3: CATSRDGGYRADTQYF; DNA: TGTGCCACCAGCAGAGATGGCGGTTACCGCGCAGATACGCAGTATTTT
J: TRBJ2-7; V: TRBV24-1; size: many; D: NA; CDR3: CATSDLPRGGDYEQYF; DNA: TGTGCCACCAGTGATTTGCCCAGGGGGGGCGACTACGAGCAGTACTTC
J: TRBJ1-1; V: TRBV7-9; size: few; D: NA; CDR3: CASSSSLGTANTEAFF; DNA: TGTGCCAGCAGCTCAAGTCTGGGGACCGCGAACACTGAAGCTTTCTTT
J: TRBJ1-2; V: TRBV12-3/TRBV12-4; size: many; D: NA; CDR3: CASGFQGGYGYTF; DNA: TGTGCCAGCGGATTTCAGGGAGGCTATGGCTACACCTTC
J: TRBJ2-5; V: TRBV7-9; size: many; D: NA; CDR3: CASSPQGITQYF; DNA: TGTGCCAGCAGCCCCCAAGGTATTACCCAGTACTTC
J: TRBJ1-5; V: TRBV2; size: NA; D: TRBD1; CDR3: CASRDRQGGQPQHF; DNA: TGTGCCAGCAGGGACCGACAGGGCGGGCAGCCCCAGCATTTT
J: TRBJ1-6; V: TRBV28; size: NA; D: NA; CDR3: CASTGLGTRSLHF; DNA: TGTGCCAGCACGGGCCTCGGAACGCGGTCCCTCCACTTT
J: TRBJ1-4; V: TRBV7-9; size: NA; D: NA; CDR3: CASSLMSTVNEKLFF; DNA: TGTGCCAGCAGCTTAATGAGCACAGTTAATGAAAAACTGTTTTTT
J: TRBJ2-2; V: TRBV4-2; size: NA; D: NA; CDR3: CASSHLDRNTGELFF; DNA: TGTGCCAGCAGCCACCTGGACAGGAACACCGGGGAGCTGTTTTTT
J: TRBJ1-3; V: TRBV4-2; size: few; D: NA; CDR3: CASSQGGPEPGNTIYF; DNA: TGTGCCAGCAGCCAAGGTGGCCCTGAGCCTGGAAACACCATATATTTT
J: TRBJ2-1; V: TRBV7-8; size: medium-sized; D: TRBD1; CDR3: CASSLEGTGGLYGNEQFF; DNA: TGTGCCAGCAGCTTAGAGGGCACAGGGGGCCTTTACGGCAATGAGCAGTTCTTC
J: TRBJ1-1; V: TRBV7-6; size: many; D: NA; CDR3: CASSSNPGVTEAFF; DNA: TGTGCCAGCAGCTCCAACCCAGGGGTTACTGAAGCTTTCTTT
J: TRBJ2-7; V: TRBV6-5; size: many; D: TRBD1; CDR3: CASTRREIRTGDNEQYF; DNA: TGTGCCAGCACCCGCAGGGAAATCCGGACAGGGGACAACGAGCAGTACTTC
J: TRBJ1-4; V: TRBV19; size: many; D: NA; CDR3: CASSARTGKLFF; DNA: TGTGCCAGTAGTGCTCGGACGGGAAAACTGTTTTTT
J: TRBJ1-2; V: TRBV28; size: many; D: NA; CDR3: CASVTGWVYTF; DNA: TGTGCCAGCGTGACAGGTTGGGTCTACACCTTC
J: TRBJ1-1; V: TRBV5-1; size: few; D: NA; CDR3: CASSLVGANAFF; DNA: TGCGCCAGCAGCTTGGTCGGGGCGAACGCTTTCTTT
J: TRBJ1-2; V: TRBV9; size: many; D: NA; CDR3: CASSVAPRPSDKLSF; DNA: TGTGCCAGCAGCGTAGCTCCCCGGCCATCTGACAAGCTTTCCTTC
J: TRBJ1-1; V: TRBV5-6; size: NA; D: TRBD1; CDR3: CASSPRGRGTGAFF; DNA: TGTGCCAGCAGCCCAAGGGGGCGTGGGACTGGAGCTTTCTTT
J: TRBJ2-7; V: TRBV28; size: NA; D: NA; CDR3: CASSSLRLRTYEQYF; DNA: TGTGCCAGCAGTTCCTTGAGGTTAAGAACCTACGAGCAGTACTTC
J: TRBJ1-1; V: TRBV14; size: many; D: TRBD1; CDR3: CASSQAEQGLETEAFF; DNA: TGTGCCAGCAGCCAAGCCGAACAGGGGTTAGAAACTGAAGCTTTCTTT
J: TRBJ2-1; V: TRBV4-1; size: few; D: TRBD2; CDR3: CASSQGERGGLEQFF; DNA: TGCGCCAGCAGCCAAGGAGAACGGGGGGGCCTTGAGCAGTTCTTC
J: TRBJ2-3; V: TRBV3-1; size: many; D: TRBD2; CDR3: CASSSRTSEFTDTQYF; DNA: TGTGCCAGCAGCTCCCGGACTAGCGAGTTCACAGATACGCAGTATTTT
J: TRBJ2-7; V: TRBV5-4; size: many; D: TRBD1; CDR3: CASSFTKKTGGYEQYF; DNA: TGTGCCAGCAGCTTCACGAAAAAGACAGGGGGCTACGAGCAGTACTTC
J: TRBJ1-4; V: TRBV27; size: few; D: NA; CDR3: CASSPIGGGEKLFF; DNA: TGTGCCAGCAGCCCCATAGGGGGGGGCGAAAAACTGTTTTTT
J: TRBJ1-4; V: TRBV6-6; size: many; D: NA; CDR3: CASSYTATNEKLFF; DNA: TGTGCCAGCAGTTACACGGCAACTAATGAAAAACTGTTTTTT
J: TRBJ1-5; V: TRBV12-3/TRBV12-4; size: many; D: NA; CDR3: CASAKWEDQPQHF; DNA: TGTGCCAGCGCTAAATGGGAGGATCAGCCCCAGCATTTT
J: TRBJ1-5; V: TRBV6-2/TRBV6-3; size: many; D: NA; CDR3: CASSYLRGRGNQPQHF; DNA: TGTGCCAGCAGTTATTTAAGGGGACGAGGCAATCAGCCCCAGCATTTT